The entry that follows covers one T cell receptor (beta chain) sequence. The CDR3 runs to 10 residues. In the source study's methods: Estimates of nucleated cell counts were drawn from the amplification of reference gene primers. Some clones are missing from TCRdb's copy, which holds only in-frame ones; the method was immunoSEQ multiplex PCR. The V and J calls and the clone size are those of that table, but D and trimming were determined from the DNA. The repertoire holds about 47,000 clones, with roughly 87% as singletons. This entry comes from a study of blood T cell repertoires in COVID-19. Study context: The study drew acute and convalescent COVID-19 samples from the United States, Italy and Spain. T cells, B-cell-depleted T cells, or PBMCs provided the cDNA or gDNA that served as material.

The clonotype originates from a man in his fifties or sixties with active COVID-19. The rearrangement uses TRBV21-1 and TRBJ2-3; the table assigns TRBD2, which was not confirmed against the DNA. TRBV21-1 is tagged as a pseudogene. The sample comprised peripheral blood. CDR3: CASTLDTQYF. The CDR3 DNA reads TGTGCCAGCACCCTGGATACGCAGTATTTT.